This T cell receptor (beta chain) was found in a study of cytomegalovirus exposure and HLA in healthy donors. The PCR used 60 Vbeta and 13 Jbeta primers. Produced via immunoSEQ multiplex PCR; TCRdb's table is partial and in-frame only. Here the sample spans more than 95,000 clones, roughly 80% being singletons. This clone was detected a few times. The antigen is not known. The study's findings and limits: A classifier reportedly called cytomegalovirus status with high sensitivity and specificity. Later, an analysis showed that TCR beta chains associated with HLA were more clonally expanded than others that were equally common. It was only CMV serostatus that was available as immune exposure information.

The source material was PBMCs. This receptor was obtained from a woman in her thirties or forties in good health and CMV-seronegative.

The CDR3 spells CATSRDRSGGQGGQYF. The CDR3 DNA reads as TGTGCCACCAGCAGAGATCGTAGCGGGGGGCAAGGAGGGCAGTACTTC. This chain uses TRBV15 with TRBJ2-7; 10 bases match TRBD2. V lost 0 bases to trimming and J lost 9 bases; unmatched junction nucleotides: 11. Germline lookup yields CDR1 LNHNV and CDR2 YYDKDF (reference sequence). There are 16 residues in the CDR3.